This TCR beta chain was profiled in a study of monozygotic twins with cystic fibrosis. Study information: With about 16 PCR cycles, barcoded libraries came from about 3.2 micrograms of fragmented DNA.

Overall study results and limits: In 13 of 16 pairs, V gene usage was closest to the co-twin's. In this small cohort, shared CDR3 numbers showed no association with age, concordance or disease severity. Median Simpson clonality of 0.0095 suggested naive T cells predominated.

Comments on this clone: Its antigen is not identified.

CDR1 and CDR2 (germline): MGHRA, YSYEKL. This CDR3 comprises 15 residues. Trimming removed 0 bases at V and 2 bases at J, with 8 bases between. Sequenced by immunoSEQ multiplex PCR; TCRdb stores in-frame clones only, minus some. The sample lists 12,000 to 15,000 clones, roughly 84% occurring once. Input material: blood. This sequence was found in a boy aged 5-17 years with cystic fibrosis. The chain joins TRBV4-1 to TRBJ1-3; D remains unclear. The CDR3 reads CASSQDGVAGNTIYF. Written as DNA, the CDR3 is TGCGCCAGCAGCCAAGATGGGGTTGCTGGAAACACCATATATTTT.